This T cell receptor (beta chain) stems from a study of T cells in Graves' hyperthyroidism and ophthalmopathy. Overall study results and limits: Stable hyperthyroidism and ophthalmopathy were separated using 13 V-J signatures.

TCR beta CDR3 regions were amplified from RNA transcripts. The TCR CDR3 was amplified in a first-round RT-PCR using the HTBI primer set. TCRdb re-called the multiplex PCR reads with MiXCR, one entry per CDR3 protein. Among about 380,000 distinct CDR3 sequences listed, around 20% were seen once. The V segment lost 4 bases and the J segment 5 bases; nucleotides outside the gene matches: 12. The CDR3 is 16 amino acids. Germline V gene data show CDR1 as MDHEN and CDR2 as SYDVKM. Out of approximately 9.9 ml of fresh peripheral blood came the PBMCs. The sample holds many counts of this clonotype. Its antigen is currently unknown.

The TCR was taken from a man younger than 30 with Graves' ophthalmopathy. The chain has TRBV28 and TRBJ1-2; 8 bases map to TRBD1. Sequenced material: blood. DNA of the CDR3: TGTGCCAGCAGTTCGAACCCGACAGGGGTGGGGTATGGCTACACCTTC. Amino acid sequence: CASSSNPTGVGYGYTF.